These 10 T cell receptor beta chains were all obtained from the same sample, sequenced in a study of T cell repertoires in cytomegalovirus infection. TCRdb redid the calling of the reads with MiXCR, one entry per CDR3 protein. The data contain around 750,000 distinct CDR3 sequences, approximately 29% of them singletons. Antigens of these TCRs are unknown. Sequencing was performed on cultured CD8+ T cells from PBMCs, taken from culture after CMV antigen stimulation. The receptors come from a human donor in good health (CMV status not recorded). Some clones in this sample may be carry-over from other donors' samples.

This clonotype was counted only a few times. The V and J genes are TRBV25-1 and TRBJ2-7; D is uncertain. CDR3 length equals 13 residues. CDR1 is MGHDK, CDR2 SYGVNS, per germline. V was cut by 7 bases and J by 2 bases, with 12 bases left in between. The CDR3 protein is CASNLPTPYEQYV. Here the CDR3 DNA reads TGTGCCAGCAACCTTCCAACCCCCTACGAGCAGTACGTC.

Concerning this clonotype: One end of the junction fails to match germline, which may point to a read error. The chain is built from TRBV11-1 and TRBJ2-1, with TRBD1 as a possible D gene (6 bases). Germline V gives CDR1 SGHAT, CDR2 FQDESV (reference sequence). This CDR3 contains 18 residues. The CDR3 coding sequence is TGTGTCAGCAGCTTTCTTGGGGGCCGCAGGGTTTCGGACAATGAGCAGTTCTTC. Its protein is CVSSFLGGRRVSDNEQFF.

The chain uses TRBV2 and TRBJ2-2, with D possibly being TRBD1 (5 bases). CDR1 and CDR2 (germline): SNHLY, FYNNEI. The CDR3 consists of 16 residues. V was cut by 9 bases and J by 1 base, with 18 bases left in between. The CDR3 protein is CARTSGQGKNTGELFF. The CDR3 DNA reads TGTGCCAGGACCAGTGGGCAGGGCAAGAACACCGGGGAGCTGTTTTTT.

This clonotype has more than one count but fewer than ten. This sequence joins TRBV20-1 and TRBJ2-7; 10 bases are a match to TRBD2. Germline V lookup: CDR1 DFQATT, CDR2 SNEGSKA (reference sequence). The CDR3 contains 21 residues. The J segment lost 3 bases and the V segment lost 5 bases, leaving 28 bases of the junction unmatched. Here the CDR3 DNA reads TGCAGTGCTGATCGAAGGGACAGCCTGACTAAGCGGGGGGGCCAAAACTACGAGCAGTACTTC. This encodes CSADRRDSLTKRGGQNYEQYF.

This clonotype has more than one count but fewer than ten. This chain connects TRBV14 to TRBJ2-5; no clear D. The CDR3 contains 13 residues. The V and J ends lost 4 bases and 1 base respectively, with 7 bases between them. Germline CDR1 and CDR2: SGHDN and FVKESK. The CDR3 DNA follows: TGTGCCAGCAGCCCCTCAATCCAAGAGACCCAGTACTTC. The encoded protein is CASSPSIQETQYF.

The table lists this clonotype with a few counts. The chain carries TRBV10-3 and TRBJ1-2, with TRBD1 matching over 11 bases. The CDR3 covers 15 residues. CDR1 is ENHRY and CDR2 is SYGVKD in the germline V gene. Germline trimming cut 6 bases from V and 4 bases from J; bases unmatched to any gene: 7. CDR3 region: CAIRGGQGVLYGYTF. In DNA form, the CDR3 reads TGTGCCATCAGGGGGGGACAGGGGGTTCTCTATGGCTACACCTTC.

This clonotype was seen repeatedly, ten times or more. The rearrangement uses TRBV7-2 and TRBJ2-3, with 8 bases that match TRBD2. The germline V gene encodes CDR1 SGHTA and CDR2 FQGNSA. The V segment lost 1 base and the J segment 2 bases; nucleotides outside the gene matches: 8. The CDR3 extends over 17 amino acids. CDR3 sequence (DNA): TGTGCCAGCAGCTTAGGGGAGAAGCGGGGGTTCACAGATACGCAGTATTTT. It codes for CASSLGEKRGFTDTQYF.

The V call is TRBV15, the J call TRBJ1-1; no definite D call. CDR1 and CDR2 (germline): LNHNV, YYDKDF (reference sequence). V gave up 0 bases and J gave up 3 bases, with 14 bases separating them. This CDR3 comprises 16 residues. DNA for the CDR3: TGTGCCACCAGCAGAGATAGTGGGGAGGAGGACACTGAAGCTTTCTTT. It yields the protein CATSRDSGEEDTEAFF.

This clonotype was seen only a few times. The chain recombines TRBV7-9 with TRBJ2-7, with D perhaps matching TRBD1 (5 bases). Germline V lookup: CDR1 SEHNR, CDR2 FQNEAQ (reference sequence). This CDR3 has 13 amino acids. V gave up 5 bases and J gave up 3 bases, with 11 bases separating them. The DNA of the CDR3 is TGTGCCAGCAGCCTCATGACAGACTACGAGCAGTACTTC. Encoded protein: CASSLMTDYEQYF.

This chain links TRBV4-2 with TRBJ2-2, with a tentative D call TRBD2 (7 bases). V was clipped by 1 base and J by 7 bases, with 16 bases between them. This CDR3 spans 16 amino acids. In germline, CDR1 is LGHNA, CDR2 YNFKEQ. This CDR3 is CASSQASRGGGGELFF. CDR3 sequence (DNA): TGTGCCAGCAGCCAAGCCTCTAGGGGGGGTGGCGGGGAGCTGTTTTTT.